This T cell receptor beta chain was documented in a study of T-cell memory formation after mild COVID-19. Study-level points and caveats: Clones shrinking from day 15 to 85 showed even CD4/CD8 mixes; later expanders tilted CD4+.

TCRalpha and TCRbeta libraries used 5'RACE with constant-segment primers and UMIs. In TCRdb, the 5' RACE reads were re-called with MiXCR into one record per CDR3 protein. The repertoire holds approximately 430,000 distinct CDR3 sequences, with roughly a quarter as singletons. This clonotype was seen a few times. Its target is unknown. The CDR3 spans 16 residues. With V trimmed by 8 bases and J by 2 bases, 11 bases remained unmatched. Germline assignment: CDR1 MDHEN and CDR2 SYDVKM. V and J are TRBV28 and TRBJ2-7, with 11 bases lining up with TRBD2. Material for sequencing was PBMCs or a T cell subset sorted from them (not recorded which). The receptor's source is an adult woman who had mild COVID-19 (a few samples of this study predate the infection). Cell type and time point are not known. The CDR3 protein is CASVGVGTSGTYEQYF. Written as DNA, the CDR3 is TGTGCCAGCGTCGGGGTGGGGACTAGCGGAACCTACGAGCAGTACTTC.